The sequence of this T cell receptor beta chain was determined in a study of T-cell reconstitution after alpha-beta-depleted transplantation in children. It was with unique molecular identifiers that the TCRbeta library was prepared. TCRdb recomputed calls from the PCR reads with MiXCR, one row per CDR3 protein. The repertoire holds 100,000 to 120,000 distinct CDR3 sequences, with under 13% as singletons. There are many counts of this clonotype. The CDR3 extends over 13 amino acids. Per the germline V gene, CDR1 is DFQATT and CDR2 is SNEGSKA (reference sequence). Trimming stripped 1 base from V and 7 bases from J, with 11 bases between.

The sequencing here drew on PBMCs from the stem cell graft donor, taken from the stem cell graft. The rearrangement uses TRBV20-1 and TRBJ1-5, with no clear D. This sequence was found in a human donor who donated a stem cell graft to a child with acute lymphoblastic leukemia. The CDR3: CSARATAEQPQHF. The CDR3 nucleotides read TGCAGTGCTAGAGCGACCGCCGAGCAGCCCCAGCATTTT.